These T cell receptor beta chains were read from a single sample in a study of T cells generated in artificial thymic organoids. TCRdb passed the 5' RACE reads through MiXCR, listing each CDR3 protein once. The data contain 5,400 or so distinct CDR3 sequences, less than 30% of them singletons. Their antigens remain unidentified. The sample comprised naive CD8+ T cells grown in artificial thymic organoids from cord blood stem and progenitor cells. The source is a human donor who gave cord blood stem cells for thymic organoid culture, a cardiac surgery patient who gave postnatal thymus, or a blood donor (not recorded which). The CDR3 runs from the conserved cysteine through the conserved F or W. D genes are given only for firm matches. The size field is filled for only some rows; it gives once, few, many or a size class.

TRBV27	15	-	medium-sized	TRBJ1-2	TGTGCCAGCAGTTTAACCGGACAGAGGCCCTATGGCTACACCTTC	CASSLTGQRPYGYTF
TRBV12-3/TRBV12-4	18	TRBD1	medium-sized	TRBJ1-6	TGTGCCAGCAGCTTGGGACAGGGGAGAATATATATGAATTCACCCCTCCACTTT	CASSLGQGRIYMNSPLHF
TRBV4-1	17	TRBD1	-	TRBJ2-1	TGCGCCAGCAGCCAGGTTATTGCAGGGGGCGTAAGCAATGAGCAGTTCTTC	CASSQVIAGGVSNEQFF
TRBV4-3	16	TRBD1	medium-sized	TRBJ1-3	TGCGCCAGCAGCCATCTGCCACAGGGGGCAGGAAACACCATATATTTT	CASSHLPQGAGNTIYF
TRBV7-2	15	TRBD2	many	TRBJ2-5	TGTGCCAGCAGCCGACTAGCGGGAGTTCGGGAGACCCAGTACTTC	CASSRLAGVRETQYF
TRBV4-3	16	-	medium-sized	TRBJ1-1	TGCGCCAGCAGCCACCTCCGCCGGGGGCCGAACACTGAAGCTTTCTTT	CASSHLRRGPNTEAFF
TRBV18	16	-	medium-sized	TRBJ2-1	TGTGCCAGCTCACCACCGGGACATTGCTCCTACAATGAGCAGTTCTTC	CASSPPGHCSYNEQFF
TRBV20-1	12	-	medium-sized	TRBJ1-5	TGCAGTGCAAGGGCATCTAATCAGCCCCAGCATTTT	CSARASNQPQHF
TRBV29-1	12	TRBD1	medium-sized	TRBJ2-5	TGCAGCGTGGGACAGGGTGAGGAGACCCAGTACTTC	CSVGQGEETQYF
TRBV4-1	14	-	-	TRBJ2-3	TGCGCCAGCAGCCAAGGACACTGCGCAGATACGCAGTATTTT	CASSQGHCADTQYF
TRBV24-1	12	-	medium-sized	TRBJ2-1	TGTGCCACCAGTGACCCCATCCAAGGGCAGTTCTTC	CATSDPIQGQFF
TRBV4-1	14	-	few	TRBJ1-6	TGCGCCAGCAGCCAAGGGAGAGGTAACTACGAGCAGTACTTT	CASSQGRGNYEQYF
TRBV5-1	14	TRBD1	-	TRBJ1-1	TGCGCCAGCAGCTGGACAGGGGTCGGCACTGAAGCTTTCTTT	CASSWTGVGTEAFF
TRBV6-4	15	-	-	TRBJ2-2	TGTGCCAGCATCTGGCAGCCTAGCGTATGCGGGGAGCTGTTTTTT	CASIWQPSVCGELFF
TRBV7-6	16	-	many	TRBJ2-7	TGTGCCAGCAGCTTTGGCCCACTCAGGGGAACCTACGAGCAGTACTTC	CASSFGPLRGTYEQYF
TRBV6-1	16	TRBD1	medium-sized	TRBJ2-7	TGTGCCAGCAGTGGGAACCGGGACAGGGTATTCAACGAGCAGTACTTC	CASSGNRDRVFNEQYF
TRBV12-3/TRBV12-4	18	-	medium-sized	TRBJ2-6	TGTGCCAGCAGAGCAGGGTCGGCGTTCAACTCTGGGGCCAACGTCCTGACTTTC	CASRAGSAFNSGANVLTF
TRBV27	14	-	medium-sized	TRBJ2-7	TGTGCCAGCAGCCACGGGGGAGTCTCCTACGAGCAGTACTTC	CASSHGGVSYEQYF
TRBV5-1	13	-	medium-sized	TRBJ2-5	TGCGCCAGCAGCTTGGGGCCCCGAAAGACCCAGTACTTC	CASSLGPRKTQYF
TRBV12-3/TRBV12-4	14	-	-	TRBJ2-7	TGTGCCAGCAGGCGTAGCAGTGGTATCAACGCAGAGTACTTC	CASRRSSGINAEYF
TRBV6-5	18	-	medium-sized	TRBJ1-3	TGTGCCAGCAGACGAACTCCCCGGCCGGGAGTCTCTGGAAACACCATATATTTT	CASRRTPRPGVSGNTIYF
TRBV24-1	13	-	medium-sized	TRBJ1-1	TGTGCCACCAGTGATTGGAAGAACACTGAAGCTTTCTTT	CATSDWKNTEAFF
TRBV4-3	17	-	medium-sized	TRBJ2-1	TGCGCCAGCAGCCAATTGTGTCCAGGCGTGGGGTACAATGAGCAGTTCTTC	CASSQLCPGVGYNEQFF
TRBV9	14	-	many	TRBJ2-5	TGTGCCAGCAGCGTAGGAAATAGGGAAGAGACCCAGTACTTC	CASSVGNREETQYF
TRBV4-1	15	-	medium-sized	TRBJ2-7	TGCGCCAGCAGCCCCCGGGCCTATAAGGGCTACGAGCAGTACTTC	CASSPRAYKGYEQYF
TRBV12-3/TRBV12-4	13	-	few	TRBJ1-5	TGTGCCAGCAGTTTAAAAAGGCCTCCGCCCCAGCATTTT	CASSLKRPPPQHF
TRBV4-1	14	TRBD1	-	TRBJ1-1	TGCGCCAGCAGCCGCCTGGACAGGTACACTGAAGCTTTCTTT	CASSRLDRYTEAFF
TRBV4-1	16	TRBD1	-	TRBJ2-2	TGCGCCAGCAGCCAAGTACCCGACAGGGCGGGCGGGGAGCTGTTTTTT	CASSQVPDRAGGELFF
TRBV7-2	14	-	-	TRBJ2-3	TGTGCCAGCAGCTTCACCTCGGGGGCAGATACGCAGTATTTT	CASSFTSGADTQYF
TRBV7-2	17	-	-	TRBJ2-6	TGTGCCAGCAGCTTACAGGGGTGCTTCTCTGGGGCCAACGTCCTGACTTTC	CASSLQGCFSGANVLTF
TRBV28	14	-	few	TRBJ2-5	TGTGCCAGCAGCCTGACAGGTATCCAAGAGACCCAGTACTTC	CASSLTGIQETQYF
TRBV20-1	16	TRBD1	many	TRBJ2-3	TGCAGTGCTAGACGCCCCCGACAGGGTTGCACAGATACGCAGTATTTT	CSARRPRQGCTDTQYF